This entry lists 23 T cell receptor beta chains sequenced from one sample in a study of T cells in Graves' hyperthyroidism and ophthalmopathy. Using RNA transcripts as the source, TCR beta CDR3 regions were amplified. In the first-round RT-PCR of the TCR CDR3, the HTBI primer set was used. TCRdb used MiXCR to reprocess the multiplex PCR reads, holding one entry per CDR3 protein. The data contain around 440,000 distinct CDR3 sequences, 15% to 18% of them singletons. The sequencing sample was made of blood. Receptors were obtained from a woman aged 18-35 years with Graves' hyperthyroidism.

The sample holds many counts of this clonotype. V and J are TRBV18 and TRBJ1-1, with 7 bases that match TRBD1. J lost 1 base, V lost 8 bases, and 13 bases had no gene match. Germline loops: CDR1 KGHSH, CDR2 LQKENI. The CDR3 consists of 16 residues. The CDR3 sequence is CASRPGTVSRNTEAFF. CDR3 bases: TGTGCCAGCCGCCCGGGGACAGTCTCCCGGAACACTGAAGCTTTCTTT.

This clonotype showed up just a few times. The rearrangement joins TRBV9 to TRBJ1-6; no definite D call. V lost 0 bases and J 2 bases, leaving 9 bases between the germline ends. This CDR3 region has 16 residues. The V gene's germline CDR1 is SGDLS and CDR2 YYNGEE. The CDR3 reads CASSVDQVPYNSPLHF. CDR3 nucleotide sequence: TGTGCCAGCAGCGTAGATCAGGTCCCCTATAATTCACCCCTCCACTTT.

This clonotype turned up a few times. The CDR3 DNA is TGTGCCAGCATGGCGGAGTACAATGAGCAGTTCTTC. It yields the protein CASMAEYNEQFF. The chain is built from TRBV7-2 and TRBJ2-1; D unresolved. Trimming left V 7 bases short and J 4 bases short, with 8 bases between. This CDR3 is 12 amino acids long. The germline gives CDR1 SGHTA, CDR2 FQGNSA.

This clonotype has a handful of counts. The chain uses TRBV7-2 and TRBJ2-2, with D perhaps TRBD1 (7 bases). Germline CDR1 and CDR2: SGHTA and FQGNSA. V was pared by 1 base and J by 4 bases, with 13 bases between. CDR3 length equals 16 residues. CDR3 DNA: TGTGCCAGCAGCTTAGTCTCCAGGGGGGCCACCGGGGAGCTGTTTTTT. This encodes CASSLVSRGATGELFF.

The chain links TRBV7-2 to TRBJ2-1; TRBD1 matches at 10 bases. CDR1 and CDR2 (germline): SGHTA, FQGNSA. V was clipped by 5 bases and J by 10 bases; unmatched bases: 5. This CDR3 region has 13 residues. The CDR3 protein is CASSRDRGLEQFF. The CDR3 DNA sequence: TGTGCCAGCAGCCGGGACAGGGGACTGGAGCAGTTCTTC. Using reference TRBV7-2 and TRBJ2-1 for the parts outside the CDR3, the full variable domain is GAGVSQSPSNKVTEKGKDVELRCDPISGHTALYWYRQSLGQGLEFLIYFQGNSAPDKSGLPSDRFSAERTGGSVSTLTIQRTQQEDSAVYLCASSRDRGLEQFFGPGTRLTVL.

This clonotype was detected many times. The J gene is TRBJ1-2, the V gene TRBV18; 8 positions agree with TRBD1. J lost 2 bases, V lost 3 bases, and 5 bases had no gene match. Germline V gene sequence: CDR1 KGHSH, CDR2 LQKENI. The CDR3 totals 15 residues. In nucleotides, the CDR3 is TGTGCCAGCTCACCGGACAGGGTGGCGAACTATGGCTACACCTTC. This translates into CASSPDRVANYGYTF.

In DNA, the CDR3 is TGTGCCAGCAGCTACTCCGGACAGGGTAGTCAGCCCCAGCATTTT. It translates to CASSYSGQGSQPQHF. The chain joins TRBV7-2 to TRBJ1-5; 8 bases agree with TRBD1. Germline assignment: CDR1 SGHTA and CDR2 FQGNSA. Trimming cost V 4 bases and J 6 bases; bases outside gene matches: 8. The CDR3 is made up of 15 amino acids.

Remarks on this clonotype: At one of its ends the junction is not consistent with the germline gene, which may arise from a read error. The chain couples TRBV29-1 to TRBJ2-1, with 8 bases lining up with TRBD2. The CDR3 is 14 amino acids. Germline CDR1 and CDR2: SQVTM and ANQGSEA. The CDR3 protein is CGVALSGVYNEQFF. The DNA for the CDR3 is TGCGGCGTTGCACTTAGCGGGGTCTACAATGAGCAGTTCTTC.

In its sample, this clonotype was seen many times. CDR3 residues: CASSLGTGVTYEQYF. The CDR3 bases are TGTGCCAGCAGCCTCGGGACAGGCGTCACCTACGAGCAGTACTTC. V usage is TRBV7-9 and J usage is TRBJ2-7, with 8 bases that match TRBD1. CDR1 is SEHNR, CDR2 FQNEAQ, per germline (reference sequence). The ends lost 5 bases at V and 2 bases at J; junction bases unmatched: 8. The CDR3 contains 15 residues. Variable domain in full (rest from reference TRBV7-9 and TRBJ2-7): DTGVSQNPRHKITKRGQNVTFRCDPISEHNRLYWYRQTLGQGPEFLTYFQNEAQLEKSRLLSDRFSAERPKGSFSTLEIQRTEQGDSAMYLCASSLGTGVTYEQYFGPGTRLTVT.

The sample holds a few counts of this clonotype. The chain has TRBV7-9 and TRBJ1-4; 7 nucleotides line up with TRBD1. V lost 0 bases to trimming and J lost 8 bases; unmatched junction nucleotides: 9. CDR3 length: 16 residues. In germline, CDR1 is SEHNR, CDR2 FQNEAQ (reference sequence). The CDR3 DNA sequence: TGTGCCAGCAGCTTAGCAGTGACAGGGCGAAGGGAAAAACTGTTTTTT. Translated, it gives CASSLAVTGRREKLFF.

This clonotype was recorded many times. The chain links TRBV11-2 to TRBJ2-1; no reliable D call. Germline assignment: CDR1 SGHAT and CDR2 FQNNGV. The CDR3 length is 14 residues. Trimming took 1 base from V and 7 from J, leaving 11 bases between them. CDR3 region: CASSLVGPGNEQFF. CDR3 nucleotides: TGTGCCAGCAGCTTAGTTGGGCCTGGGAATGAGCAGTTCTTC. The full variable domain, in which reference TRBV11-2 and TRBJ2-1 provide the parts outside the CDR3, is EAGVAQSPRYKIIEKRQSVAFWCNPISGHATLYWYQQILGQGPKLLIQFQNNGVVDDSQLPKDRFSAERLKGVDSTLKIQPAKLEDSAVYLCASSLVGPGNEQFFGPGTRLTVL.

This clonotype came up a few times. The chain is built from TRBV12-3 or TRBV12-4 and TRBJ1-6; D may be TRBD1 (5 bases). This CDR3 spans 14 amino acids. V was clipped by 3 bases and J by 12 bases, with 15 bases between them. The CDR3 spells CASSFVGQGIPLHF. In DNA, the CDR3 is TGTGCCAGCAGTTTTGTGGGGCAGGGAATACCCCTCCACTTT.

This clonotype was detected many times. The rearrangement links TRBV28 to TRBJ2-5, with 7 bases fitting TRBD1. Looked up from germline, CDR1 is MDHEN and CDR2 is SYDVKM. The CDR3 spans 14 residues. V shed 6 bases, J shed 2 bases, and the junction held 6 bases outside the gene matches. The CDR3 sequence: CASRAPGQQETQYF. The CDR3 DNA reads as TGTGCCAGCAGGGCCCCGGGACAGCAAGAGACCCAGTACTTC.

The chain recombines TRBV20-1 with TRBJ1-1, with TRBD1 identical over 8 bases. With 2 bases clipped from V and 3 bases from J, the junction kept 8 bases outside the gene matches. This CDR3 has 15 residues. Per the germline V gene, CDR1 is DFQATT and CDR2 is SNEGSKA (reference sequence). The CDR3 spells CSARKGQGAYTEAFF. The DNA of the CDR3 is TGCAGTGCTAGAAAAGGACAGGGCGCATACACTGAAGCTTTCTTT.

This clonotype was seen repeatedly, ten times or more. This chain joins TRBV28 and TRBJ1-1; D gene ambiguous. The V gene lost 7 bases and the J gene lost 5 bases, with 11 bases spanning the gap. The germline V gene encodes CDR1 MDHEN and CDR2 SYDVKM. The CDR3 totals 12 residues. The CDR3 spells CASTPYGTEAFF. The CDR3 DNA sequence: TGTGCCAGCACCCCATATGGGACTGAAGCTTTCTTT.

As for this clonotype: A read error may account for a junction end that differs from germline. The chain uses TRBV7-2 and TRBJ2-5, with 11 bases identical to TRBD1. CDR3 length equals 15 residues. Germline V CDR1 and CDR2: SGHTA, FQGNSA. Written as DNA, the CDR3 is TGTGCCAACAGCTTGGGGGACAGGGGGCAAGAGACCCAGTACTTC. Amino acids: CANSLGDRGQETQYF.

The rearrangement links TRBV20-1 to TRBJ2-7; 10 nucleotides match TRBD2. The germline gives CDR1 DFQATT, CDR2 SNEGSKA (reference sequence). V trimming: 6 bases; J trimming: 3 bases; junction bases outside the gene matches: 5. This CDR3 is 13 amino acids long. The CDR3 loop is CSATGTSDYEQYF. The CDR3 DNA is TGCAGTGCAACCGGGACTAGCGACTACGAGCAGTACTTC.

This clonotype was recorded a few times. The chain links TRBV15 to TRBJ2-7; TRBD2 might be the D (6 bases). CDR1 is LNHNV and CDR2 is YYDKDF in the germline V gene (reference sequence). The CDR3 extends over 14 amino acids. Trimming removed 5 bases at V and 2 bases at J, with 13 bases between. The CDR3 loop is CATSLASVTYEQYF. The CDR3 DNA reads as TGTGCCACCAGCCTGGCTAGCGTTACCTACGAGCAGTACTTC.

This chain links TRBV2 with TRBJ1-2; TRBD1 agrees at 10 bases. This CDR3 has 14 amino acids. Germline assignment: CDR1 SNHLY and CDR2 FYNNEI. V was clipped by 4 bases and J by 8 bases; unmatched bases: 7. CDR3 sequence (DNA): TGTGCCAGCAGTGTTAAGACAGGGGGCGGGGGCTACACCTTC. Encoded protein: CASSVKTGGGGYTF.

The chain recombines TRBV4-2 with TRBJ2-7; 11 nucleotides agree with TRBD1. Germline CDR1 is LGHNA and CDR2 is YNFKEQ. With 2 bases clipped from V and 5 bases from J, the junction kept 5 bases outside the gene matches. The CDR3 covers 15 residues. CDR3 loop: CASSQPGQGADEQYF. The CDR3 coding sequence is TGTGCCAGCAGCCAACCTGGACAGGGGGCCGACGAGCAGTACTTC.

V and J are TRBV24-1 and TRBJ2-2, with TRBD1 matching 7 bases. The V gene's germline CDR1 is KGHDR and CDR2 SFDVKD. This CDR3 comprises 16 residues. The V segment lost 4 bases and the J segment 5 bases; nucleotides outside the gene matches: 9. The CDR3 region is CATSDKDRRSTGELFF. CDR3 sequence (DNA): TGTGCCACCAGTGACAAGGACAGGCGTTCGACCGGGGAGCTGTTTTTT.

V usage is TRBV9 and J usage is TRBJ1-1; D not resolved. The CDR3 contains 16 residues. Germline assignment: CDR1 SGDLS and CDR2 YYNGEE. Trimming stripped 4 bases from V and 3 bases from J, with 19 bases between. The CDR3 protein is CASSSDAQAWDTEAFF. In DNA form, the CDR3 reads TGTGCCAGCAGCTCAGACGCCCAGGCCTGGGACACTGAAGCTTTCTTT.

In this sample, this clonotype turned up many times. The rearrangement links TRBV5-1 to TRBJ2-5, with D possibly matching TRBD1 (6 bases). The V end lost 2 bases, the J end lost 5 bases, and 16 bases lay between the germline ends. This CDR3 is built from 15 residues. Per germline, CDR1 SGHRS and CDR2 YFSETQ. The CDR3 loop is CASSFDRIPSETQYF. The CDR3 DNA reads TGCGCCAGCAGCTTTGACAGGATTCCAAGTGAGACCCAGTACTTC.